One and the same sample provided the 28 T cell receptor beta chains below, sequenced in a study of blood T cell repertoires in COVID-19. Generated by immunoSEQ multiplex PCR, the TCRdb table keeps only in-frame clones and is missing some. The table includes about 80,000 clones, 88% detected once. Sequencing was done on a sample of peripheral blood. The receptors stem from a woman of 80 years or more with acute or convalescent COVID-19.

This chain uses TRBV21-1 with TRBJ2-7; TRBD2, the table's D call, lacks a check against the DNA. TRBV21-1 is a listed pseudogene. The CDR3 sequence is 17 residues long. This chain's CDR3 is CASSKAGSGRLNYEQYF. The CDR3 bases are TGTGCCAGCAGCAAAGCAGGCAGCGGGAGGCTAAACTACGAGCAGTACTTC.

This clone appeared a single time. The chain combines TRBV6-5 with TRBJ1-1; D not resolved. Germline lookup yields CDR1 MNHEY and CDR2 SVGAGI. The CDR3 is 13 residues long. V gave up 0 bases and J gave up 4 bases, with 6 bases separating them. The CDR3 sequence is CASSYSAGTEAFF. CDR3 in DNA: TGTGCCAGCAGTTACTCGGCAGGCACTGAAGCTTTCTTT.

The chain combines TRBV5-4 with TRBJ2-7; D uncertain. Trimming removed 4 bases at V and 6 bases at J, with 20 bases between. The CDR3 loop spans 15 amino acids. Germline CDR1 and CDR2: SGHNT and YYREEE (reference sequence). CDR3 amino acids: CASSAHPSTPGEQYF. In nucleotides, the CDR3 is TGTGCCAGCAGCGCACACCCATCTACACCGGGCGAGCAGTACTTC.

The chain links TRBV5-4 to TRBJ2-4, with a weak D call TRBD1 (5 bases). This CDR3 contains 15 residues. Trimming shortened V by 4 bases and J by 3 bases, and 14 bases separated the two germline ends. The germline V gene encodes CDR1 SGHNT and CDR2 YYREEE (reference sequence). Written as DNA, the CDR3 is TGTGCCAGCAGCGGAGAGCGCCAGGGCAAAAACATTCAGTACTTC. Translation gives CASSGERQGKNIQYF.

The V call is TRBV27, the J call TRBJ2-1; 11 nucleotides agree with TRBD1. V trimming: 5 bases; J trimming: 4 bases; junction bases outside the gene matches: 7. The germline V gene has CDR1 MNHEY and CDR2 SMNVEV (reference sequence). The CDR3 loop spans 16 amino acids. CDR3 nucleotide sequence: TGTGCCAGCAGTGGACAGGGGGCCGGCAGGTACAATGAGCAGTTCTTC. It yields the protein CASSGQGAGRYNEQFF.

The J gene is TRBJ2-5, the V gene TRBV12-5, with 11 bases aligning to TRBD2. The J segment lost 3 bases and the V segment lost 3 bases, leaving 3 bases of the junction unmatched. The CDR3 length is 15 residues. Germline CDR1 reads LGHNT; CDR2 reads FRNRAP. CDR3 protein: CASGFGLAGEETQYF. In nucleotides, the CDR3 is TGTGCTAGTGGTTTTGGACTAGCGGGCGAAGAGACCCAGTACTTC.

With regard to this clone: Its ends do not fully match the called genes, so a read error is possible. This chain links TRBV7-7 with TRBJ2-1; 13 bases match TRBD2. Looked up from germline, CDR1 is SSHAT and CDR2 is FNYEAQ (reference sequence). The CDR3 length is 15 residues. CDR3 sequence reads: CASSLGLAGENEQFF. CDR3 bases: TGTGCTAGCAGCTTAGGACTAGCGGGGGAAAATGAGCAGTTCTTC.

The chain joins TRBV5-5 to TRBJ1-2, with a possible D match to TRBD1 (6 bases). V was trimmed by 4 bases and J by 8 bases, leaving 21 bases between them. Germline loops: CDR1 SGHKS, CDR2 YYEKEE (reference sequence). The length of the CDR3 is 15 residues. CDR3 protein: CASSLKGVGLIGYTF. The DNA for the CDR3 is TGTGCCAGCAGCCTCAAGGGGGTGGGGCTTATCGGCTACACCTTC.

The gene calls are TRBV5-4 and TRBJ2-1; TRBD1 agrees at 10 bases. CDR1 is SGHNT and CDR2 is YYREEE in the germline V gene (reference sequence). The CDR3 extends over 15 amino acids. V was pared by 2 bases and J by 9 bases, with 8 bases of the junction left unmatched. This CDR3 reads CASSLSGTGDTEQFF. CDR3 nucleotides: TGTGCCAGCAGCTTATCCGGGACAGGGGATACTGAGCAGTTCTTC.

CDR3 protein: CASSQRGTVPLHF. The DNA of the CDR3 is TGTGCCAGCAGCCAAAGGGGGACAGTCCCCCTCCACTTT. The V and J genes are TRBV3-1 (or the pseudogene TRBV3-2) and TRBJ1-6; 7 bases agree with TRBD1. The junction had 5 bases not matched to a gene; V was cut back by 2 bases and J by 13 bases. The germline V gene has CDR1 LGHDT and CDR2 YNNKEL (reference sequence). The CDR3 contains 13 residues.

The chain is built from TRBV6-1 and TRBJ1-5, with 11 bases that match TRBD1. Germline lookup yields CDR1 MNHNS and CDR2 SASEGT. The CDR3 has 15 residues. J gave up 6 bases and V 1 base, and 2 bases lay outside the gene matches. The CDR3 DNA follows: TGTGCCAGCAGTGAAGAGGGGACAGGGGGTCAGCCCCAGCATTTT. Protein: CASSEEGTGGQPQHF.

The chain joins TRBV5-1 to TRBJ2-1, with D possibly matching TRBD2 (6 bases). This CDR3 is built from 16 residues. Trimming shortened V by 3 bases and J by 5 bases, and 18 bases separated the two germline ends. Germline V gene sequence: CDR1 SGHRS, CDR2 YFSETQ. The CDR3 DNA sequence: TGCGCCAGCAGCTCCTCCATGGGAGGTGGCCACAATGAGCAGTTCTTC. It codes for CASSSSMGGGHNEQFF.

This clone was detected only once. The chain joins TRBV5-6 to TRBJ1-3, with 7 bases identical to TRBD1. V trimming: 0 bases; J trimming: 4 bases; junction bases outside the gene matches: 7. The CDR3 is made up of 16 amino acids. CDR1 SGHDT and CDR2 YYEEEE come from the germline V gene. For the CDR3, the DNA is TGTGCCAGCAGCTTGGAAGAGGGGGCTATAGGAAACACCATATATTTT. This gives the protein CASSLEEGAIGNTIYF.

V is TRBV3-1 (or the pseudogene TRBV3-2) and J is TRBJ2-3, with 8 bases that match TRBD1. CDR1 and CDR2 from the germline V gene are LGHDT and YNNKEL (reference sequence). This CDR3 contains 14 residues. V dropped 4 bases and J dropped 5; count of bases not matched to a gene: 5. The CDR3 bases are TGTGCCAGCAGCCCAGACAGGGGTAGAGATACGCAGTATTTT. Its translation is CASSPDRGRDTQYF.

V and J are TRBV3-1 (or the pseudogene TRBV3-2) and TRBJ2-2; 9 bases align to TRBD2. V lost 3 bases and J lost 0; bases outside the gene matches: 11. The CDR3 extends over 19 amino acids. CDR1 is LGHDT and CDR2 is YNNKEL in the germline V gene (reference sequence). This CDR3 is CASSHRPSWTSANTGELFF. As DNA, the CDR3 is TGTGCCAGCAGCCACCGACCCTCCTGGACTAGCGCGAACACCGGGGAGCTGTTTTTT.

This chain joins TRBV6-1 and TRBJ1-2; D remains unclear. Germline V CDR1 and CDR2: MNHNS, SASEGT. This CDR3 has 18 residues. V lost 3 bases to trimming and J lost 4 bases, with 24 bases between them. The CDR3 DNA reads TGTGCCAGCAGTGACCTATTACCGCTTTCCCTCCTAGGCTATGGCTACACCTTC. Protein product: CASSDLLPLSLLGYGYTF.

This chain links TRBV20-1 with TRBJ1-1; D gene ambiguous. CDR3 length: 11 residues. Looked up from germline, CDR1 is DFQATT and CDR2 is SNEGSKA (reference sequence). The germline V and J ends were trimmed by 3 bases and 10 bases, with 12 bases remaining between them. The CDR3 nucleotides are TGCAGTGCTAGTTCCGGTTCTCGAGCTTTCTTT. Protein sequence: CSASSGSRAFF.

The rearrangement joins TRBV27 to TRBJ1-6, with 9 bases that match TRBD1. CDR3 length equals 14 residues. Germline V gene sequence: CDR1 MNHEY, CDR2 SMNVEV (reference sequence). Losses at the gene ends were 6 bases for V and 8 bases for J; bases not matched to a gene: 5. CDR3 in amino acids: CASRRDRDHSPLHF. The DNA of the CDR3 is TGTGCCAGCAGGCGGGACAGGGACCATTCACCCCTCCACTTT.

This chain connects TRBV6-5 to TRBJ1-4, with TRBD1 as a possible D gene (6 bases). Per the germline V gene, CDR1 is MNHEY and CDR2 is SVGAGI. The CDR3 sequence is 14 residues long. Trimming took 6 bases from V and 5 from J, leaving 13 bases between them. The CDR3 here is CASRPGHSNEKLFF. The CDR3, as DNA: TGTGCCAGCAGGCCGGGACATTCAAATGAAAAACTGTTTTTT.

The chain joins TRBV4-2 to TRBJ1-4; 8 bases align to TRBD1. With 0 bases clipped from V and 7 bases from J, the junction kept 10 bases outside the gene matches. The CDR3 is 17 residues long. The germline V gene encodes CDR1 LGHNA and CDR2 YNFKEQ. CDR3 DNA sequence: TGTGCCAGCAGCCAAGATAGCCCAGGGGGCCGTGGTGAAAAACTGTTTTTT. Translating gives CASSQDSPGGRGEKLFF.

This rearrangement joins TRBV6-5 to TRBJ1-2; no clear D. Germline CDR1 and CDR2: MNHEY and SVGAGI. The CDR3 is 14 residues long. Trimming left V 2 bases short and J 4 bases short, with 11 bases between. The CDR3 bases are TGTGCCAGCAGTTACCGAGAGGGCGCCTATGGCTACACCTTC. Its protein is CASSYREGAYGYTF.

This clone was seen once. The chain uses TRBV5-1 and TRBJ2-5, with 7 bases matching TRBD1. The V segment lost 4 bases and the J segment 3 bases; nucleotides outside the gene matches: 12. CDR1 SGHRS and CDR2 YFSETQ come from the germline V gene. CDR3 length equals 16 residues. The chain's CDR3 is CASSTNRGGLKETQYF. The CDR3 nucleotides are TGCGCCAGCAGCACGAACAGGGGCGGATTAAAAGAGACCCAGTACTTC.

The chain employs TRBV19 and TRBJ2-7, with D hard to call. Germline loops: CDR1 LNHDA, CDR2 SQIVND (reference sequence). V shed 3 bases and J shed 4 bases, with 7 bases lying between them. The CDR3 totals 12 residues. CDR3 sequence (DNA): TGTGCCAGTAGTATCTCGGGTTACGAGCAGTACTTC. It is translated as CASSISGYEQYF.

The chain has TRBV19 and TRBJ1-5, with TRBD1 identical over 7 bases. The CDR3 is made up of 16 amino acids. Trimming at V came to 3 bases and at J to 4 bases, leaving 9 bases not matched to a gene. CDR1 is LNHDA and CDR2 is SQIVND in the germline V gene (reference sequence). The CDR3 spells CASSMTDRALNQPQHF. For the CDR3, the DNA is TGTGCCAGTAGTATGACCGACAGGGCACTAAATCAGCCCCAGCATTTT.

CDR3 nucleotides: TGTGCCAGCAGTGAAGTTCGACAGCGGGATTCACCCCTCCACTTT. This codes for CASSEVRQRDSPLHF. V gene TRBV25-1 combines with J gene TRBJ1-6; D might be TRBD1 (5 bases). Trimming shortened V by 2 bases and J by 8 bases, and 13 bases separated the two germline ends. Germline V lookup: CDR1 MGHDK, CDR2 SYGVNS. The CDR3 is 15 residues long.

The chain is built from TRBV6-1 and TRBJ1-6; no clear D gene. V was trimmed by 8 bases and J by 5 bases, leaving 10 bases between them. In germline, CDR1 is MNHNS, CDR2 SASEGT. The CDR3 is 13 amino acids. The CDR3 DNA reads as TGTGCCAGCTACACGTCCAATAATTCACCCCTCCACTTT. Translation gives CASYTSNNSPLHF.

This clone was seen a single time. The genes are TRBV19 and TRBJ2-5; 11 bases are shared with TRBD1. The junction had 11 bases not matched to a gene; V was cut back by 3 bases and J by 5 bases. Germline lookup yields CDR1 LNHDA and CDR2 SQIVND (reference sequence). The CDR3 totals 17 residues. CDR3 in amino acids: CASSIRAGTGGRETQYF. The CDR3 coding sequence is TGTGCCAGTAGTATCAGGGCTGGGACAGGGGGAAGGGAGACCCAGTACTTC.

J is TRBJ2-1 and V is TRBV7-2; D might be TRBD1 (5 bases). This CDR3 region has 16 residues. CDR1 is SGHTA and CDR2 is FQGNSA in the germline V gene. V was shortened by 5 bases and J by 6 bases, with 20 bases between the two germline ends. The CDR3 coding sequence is TGTGCCAGCAGCCCGCGGATGCAGGGAAGGACCAATGAGCAGTTCTTC. As protein: CASSPRMQGRTNEQFF.